This TCR beta chain is drawn from a study of blood T cells in healthy people across ages. This clonotype was recorded a few times. No antigen is known for it. From germline, CDR1 is KGHDR and CDR2 SFDVKD. V lost 1 base and J 10 bases, leaving 21 bases between the germline ends. This CDR3 is 16 amino acids long. Alongside a J-beta primer mix, a sample-barcoded 5' primer served in a second PCR lasting about 7 to 12 cycles. Each cDNA molecule was tagged by a template-switch adaptor with 12 random nucleotides. TCRdb passed the 5' RACE reads through MiXCR, listing each CDR3 protein once. The repertoire holds about 1.5 million distinct CDR3 sequences, 42% seen once, with less than 8% in the top ten. A minimum of 6 micrograms of total RNA was extracted per sample. Points from the study as a whole: Significant beta diversity loss was already apparent by age approximately 40, declining roughly linearly.

The origin of this receptor is a woman in her late teens or twenties in good health. The chain carries TRBV24-1 and TRBJ1-2; D gene uncertain. The specimen sequenced was blood. The CDR3 nucleotides read TGTGCCACCAGTGATTTTAGGACCTCCGGGCACGCGGTCTACACCTTC. It translates to CATSDFRTSGHAVYTF.